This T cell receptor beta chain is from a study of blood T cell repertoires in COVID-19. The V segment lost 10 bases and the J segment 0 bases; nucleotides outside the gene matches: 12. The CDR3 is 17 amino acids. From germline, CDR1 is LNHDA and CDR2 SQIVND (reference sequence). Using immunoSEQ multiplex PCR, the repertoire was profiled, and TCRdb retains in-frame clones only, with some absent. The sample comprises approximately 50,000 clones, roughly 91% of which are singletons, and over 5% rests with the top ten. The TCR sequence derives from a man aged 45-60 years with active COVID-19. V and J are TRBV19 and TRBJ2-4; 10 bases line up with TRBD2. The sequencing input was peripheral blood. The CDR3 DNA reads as TGTGCCACCGCACCTCAGGGACTAGCGTTAGCCAAAAACATTCAGTACTTC. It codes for CATAPQGLALAKNIQYF.